The rows below give T cell receptor beta chains drawn from one sample of a study of shared clonotypes between healthy human individuals. Sequencing was performed with immunoSEQ multiplex PCR; in TCRdb, only in-frame clones are kept and a portion is missing. The data show 600,000 to 700,000 clones, roughly 73% seen once. The source material was memory CD4+ T cells sorted from blood. The receptors were gathered from a woman in her thirties in good health. CDR3s include the opening cysteine and the closing phenylalanine or tryptophan. Fields, in order: D gene, clone size, V gene, J gene, CDR3 DNA, CDR3 protein. D genes are given only for firm matches. Only some rows state a clone size, as once, few, many or a class for expanded clones.

NA	many	TRBV2	TRBJ1-2	TGTGCCAGCAGTGGGGTGGACAGCCCTATTTTTTATGGCTACACCTTC	CASSGVDSPIFYGYTF
NA	NA	TRBV5-1	TRBJ2-7	TGCGCCAGCAGCTTGGGGGCGGAGAACTCCTACGAGCAGTACTTC	CASSLGAENSYEQYF
NA	NA	TRBV7-9	TRBJ2-3	TGTGCCAGCAGTAGTTCCGGGACCGAGTTTGATACGCAGTATTTT	CASSSSGTEFDTQYF
NA	NA	TRBV5-1	TRBJ2-2	TGCGCCAGCAGCTTGCTTGAAAACACCGGGGAGCTGTTTTTT	CASSLLENTGELFF
NA	NA	TRBV19	TRBJ1-2	TGTGCCAGTACCCGGGACATAGCTAACTATGGCTACACCTTC	CASTRDIANYGYTF
NA	NA	TRBV4-1	TRBJ1-1	TGCGCCAGCAGCCACAGTAACACTGAAGCTTTCTTT	CASSHSNTEAFF
NA	NA	TRBV7-9	TRBJ2-5	TGTGCCAGCAGCTTAGACTTGTCAGAGACCCAGTACTTC	CASSLDLSETQYF
NA	NA	TRBV29-1	TRBJ1-5	TGCAGCGTTAGGCCAGGGGGCAATCAGCCCCAGCATTTT	CSVRPGGNQPQHF
NA	NA	TRBV5-1	TRBJ2-7	TGCGCCAGCAGCTTGGCACAGGGCTACGAGCAGTACTTC	CASSLAQGYEQYF
NA	NA	TRBV28	TRBJ2-7	TGTGCCAGCAGTGTCTCCAGCGGCTCCTACGAGCAGTACTTC	CASSVSSGSYEQYF
TRBD2	NA	TRBV30	TRBJ2-7	TGTGCCTGGAGGAGCGGGAGGACTTCCTACGAGCAGTACTTC	CAWRSGRTSYEQYF
TRBD2	NA	TRBV28	TRBJ2-7	TGTGCCACTACGGGCGGGAGGGCCCACGAGCAGTACTTC	CATTGGRAHEQYF
NA	NA	TRBV28	TRBJ1-1	TGTGCCAGCAGTTTCGGCGGGGACACTGAAGCTTTCTTT	CASSFGGDTEAFF
TRBD2	many	TRBV4-2	TRBJ2-2	TGTGCCAGCAGCCAAGAGGGTAGCGGGACGGTGAACACCGGGGAGCTGTTTTTT	CASSQEGSGTVNTGELFF
NA	few	TRBV6-6	TRBJ2-2	TGTGCCAGCGGCCAGGGGGGCACCGGGGAGCTGTTTTTT	CASGQGGTGELFF
NA	NA	TRBV6-1	TRBJ2-5	TGTGCCAGCAGCCCTCAACCCCAGGGTGGTGAGACCCAGTACTTC	CASSPQPQGGETQYF
TRBD1	NA	TRBV9	TRBJ1-5	TGTGCCAGCAGCGTAGATGACAGGGGTGGGCAGCCCCAGCATTTT	CASSVDDRGGQPQHF
NA	NA	TRBV6-1	TRBJ1-2	TGTGCCAGCAATACCAGGCGGGCCACTAACTATGGCTACACCTTC	CASNTRRATNYGYTF
NA	NA	TRBV15	TRBJ2-3	TGTGCCACCAGCAGGGTTCATGAGGATACGCAGTATTTT	CATSRVHEDTQYF
TRBD2	NA	TRBV9	TRBJ2-1	TGTGCCAGCAGCGCCCGTACTCTTAGCGGGAACAATGAGCAGTTCTTC	CASSARTLSGNNEQFF
NA	NA	TRBV18	TRBJ1-5	TGTGCCAGCTCACGAGGGGGTAGGGATCAGCCCCAGCATTTT	CASSRGGRDQPQHF